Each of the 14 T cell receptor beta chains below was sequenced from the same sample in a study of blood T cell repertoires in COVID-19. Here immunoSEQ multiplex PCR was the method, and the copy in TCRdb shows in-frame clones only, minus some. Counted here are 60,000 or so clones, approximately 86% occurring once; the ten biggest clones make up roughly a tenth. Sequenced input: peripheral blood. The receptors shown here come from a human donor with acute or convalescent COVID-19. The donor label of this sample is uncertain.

CDR3 in DNA: TGTGCCAGCAGCCAGGGACAGGGGACTGGGGCCAACGTCCTGACTTTC. Protein product: CASSQGQGTGANVLTF. The V and J genes are TRBV7-6 and TRBJ2-6, with TRBD1 matching 10 bases. Germline CDR1 reads SGHVS; CDR2 reads FNYEAQ. Trimming cost V 5 bases and J 2 bases; bases outside gene matches: 3. The CDR3 loop spans 16 amino acids.

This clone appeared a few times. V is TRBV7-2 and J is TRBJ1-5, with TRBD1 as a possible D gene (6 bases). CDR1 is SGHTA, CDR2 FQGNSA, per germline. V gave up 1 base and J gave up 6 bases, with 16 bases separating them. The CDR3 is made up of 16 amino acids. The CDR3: CASSLGSGALGQPQHF. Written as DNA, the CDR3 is TGTGCCAGCAGCTTAGGATCAGGGGCGCTAGGTCAGCCCCAGCATTTT.

The CDR3 loop reads CASPQSGGTDTQYF. In DNA, the CDR3 is TGTGCCAGCCCCCAAAGCGGAGGCACAGATACGCAGTATTTT. The chain combines TRBV7-9 with TRBJ2-3; possibly TRBD2 for D (5 bases). The V and J ends lost 8 bases and 1 base respectively, with 13 bases between them. Germline V gives CDR1 SEHNR, CDR2 FQNEAQ (reference sequence). The CDR3 loop spans 14 amino acids.

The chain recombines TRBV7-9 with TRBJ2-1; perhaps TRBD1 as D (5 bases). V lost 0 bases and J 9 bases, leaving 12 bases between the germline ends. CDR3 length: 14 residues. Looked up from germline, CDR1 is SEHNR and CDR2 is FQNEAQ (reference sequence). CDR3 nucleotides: TGTGCCAGCAGCTTAGCGGGCAGGGCAAGTGAGCAGTTCTTC. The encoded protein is CASSLAGRASEQFF. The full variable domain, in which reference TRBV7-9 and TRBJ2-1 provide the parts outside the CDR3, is DTGVSQNPRHKITKRGQNVTFRCDPISEHNRLYWYRQTLGQGPEFLTYFQNEAQLEKSRLLSDRFSAERPKGSFSTLEIQRTEQGDSAMYLCASSLAGRASEQFFGPGTRLTVL.

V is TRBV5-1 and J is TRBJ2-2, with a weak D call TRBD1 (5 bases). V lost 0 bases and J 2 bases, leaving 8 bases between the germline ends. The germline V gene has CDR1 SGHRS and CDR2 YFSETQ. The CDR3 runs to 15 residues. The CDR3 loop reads CASSLEDINTGELFF. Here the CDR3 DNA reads TGCGCCAGCAGCTTGGAGGACATAAACACCGGGGAGCTGTTTTTT.

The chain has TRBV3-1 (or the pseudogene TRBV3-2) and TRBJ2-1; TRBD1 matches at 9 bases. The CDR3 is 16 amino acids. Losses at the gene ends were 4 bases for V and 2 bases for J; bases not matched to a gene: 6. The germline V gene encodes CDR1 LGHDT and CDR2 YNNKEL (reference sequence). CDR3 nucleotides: TGTGCCAGCAGCCTCCCGGGACAGGGTACCTACAATGAGCAGTTCTTC. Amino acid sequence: CASSLPGQGTYNEQFF.

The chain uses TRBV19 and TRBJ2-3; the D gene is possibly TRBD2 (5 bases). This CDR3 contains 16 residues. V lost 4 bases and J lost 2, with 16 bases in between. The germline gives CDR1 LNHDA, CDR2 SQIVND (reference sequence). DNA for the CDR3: TGTGCCAGTAGTAATCGTGGACGGGATTACACAGATACGCAGTATTTT. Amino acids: CASSNRGRDYTDTQYF.

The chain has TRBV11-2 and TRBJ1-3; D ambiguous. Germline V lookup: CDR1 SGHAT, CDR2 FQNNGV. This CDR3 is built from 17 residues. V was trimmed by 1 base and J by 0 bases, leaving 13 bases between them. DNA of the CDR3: TGTGCCAGCAGCTTAGGTCCCAGGCCAAGCTCTGGAAACACCATATATTTT. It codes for CASSLGPRPSSGNTIYF.

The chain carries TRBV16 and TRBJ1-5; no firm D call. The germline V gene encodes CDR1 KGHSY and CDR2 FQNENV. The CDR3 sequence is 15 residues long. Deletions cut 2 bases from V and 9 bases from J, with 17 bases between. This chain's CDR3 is CASSQGTPASMPQHF. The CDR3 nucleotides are TGTGCCAGCAGCCAAGGCACCCCCGCTTCAATGCCCCAGCATTTT.

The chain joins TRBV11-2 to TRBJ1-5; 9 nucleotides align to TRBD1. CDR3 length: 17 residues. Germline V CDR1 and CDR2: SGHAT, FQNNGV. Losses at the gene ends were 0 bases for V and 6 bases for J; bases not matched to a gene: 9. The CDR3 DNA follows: TGTGCCAGCAGCTTAGATGGGGGACAGGGAGTTTTTCAGCCCCAGCATTTT. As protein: CASSLDGGQGVFQPQHF.

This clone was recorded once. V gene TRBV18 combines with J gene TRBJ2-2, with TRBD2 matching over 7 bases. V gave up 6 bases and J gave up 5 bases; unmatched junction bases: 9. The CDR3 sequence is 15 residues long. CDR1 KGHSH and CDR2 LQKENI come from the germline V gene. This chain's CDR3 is CASSQASGSTGELFF. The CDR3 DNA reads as TGTGCCAGCTCGCAGGCTAGCGGCTCGACCGGGGAGCTGTTTTTT.

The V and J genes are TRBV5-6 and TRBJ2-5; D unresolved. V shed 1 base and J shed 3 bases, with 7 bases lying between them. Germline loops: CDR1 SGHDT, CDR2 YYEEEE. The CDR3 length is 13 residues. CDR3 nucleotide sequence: TGTGCCAGCAGCTTGTCCCCGGAAGAGACCCAGTACTTC. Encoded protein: CASSLSPEETQYF.

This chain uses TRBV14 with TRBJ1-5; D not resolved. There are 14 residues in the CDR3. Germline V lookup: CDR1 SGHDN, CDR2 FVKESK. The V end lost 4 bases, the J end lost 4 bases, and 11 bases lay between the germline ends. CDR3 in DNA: TGTGCCAGCAGCCCCATGGGCTGGAATCAGCCCCAGCATTTT. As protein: CASSPMGWNQPQHF. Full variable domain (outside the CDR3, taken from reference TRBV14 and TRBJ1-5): EAGVTQFPSHSVIEKGQTVTLRCDPISGHDNLYWYRRVMGKEIKFLLHFVKESKQDESGMPNNRFLAERTGGTYSTLKVQPAELEDSGVYFCASSPMGWNQPQHFGDGTRLSIL.

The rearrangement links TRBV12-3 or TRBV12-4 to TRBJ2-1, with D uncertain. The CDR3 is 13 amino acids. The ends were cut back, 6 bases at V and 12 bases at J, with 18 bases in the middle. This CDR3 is CASSRAEAFGQFF. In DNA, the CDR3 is TGTGCCAGCAGCCGTGCCGAGGCTTTCGGGCAGTTCTTC.